Listed below are T cell receptor beta chains from one sample, sequenced in a study of glioma-infiltrating T cells after dendritic cell vaccination. Repertoires were generated with immunoSEQ multiplex PCR, while TCRdb's copy carries only in-frame clones and drops some. The repertoire consists of fewer than 95,000 clones, with 75% to 90% occurring once and the leading ten covering 8.5%. The specimen comprised blood, sampled after dendritic cell vaccination. The receptors originated from a human donor with glioblastoma. Both conserved end residues are part of each CDR3. The order of the fields is D gene, V gene, J gene, clone size, CDR3 DNA, CDR3 protein. A D gene is named only where the DNA matches it firmly. Expanded clones are given a class, and other clones once, few, many or no size at all.

D: -
V: TRBV5-1
J: TRBJ2-2
size: -
DNA: TGCGCCAGCAGCGGGTCGACAGGAAACACCGGGGAGCTGTTTTTT
CDR3: CASSGSTGNTGELFF

D: TRBD2
V: TRBV4-2
J: TRBJ2-2
size: -
DNA: TGTGCCAGCAGCTCACAGCGGGGGGGCGGCACCGGGGAGCTGTTTTTT
CDR3: CASSSQRGGGTGELFF

D: TRBD2
V: TRBV11-3
J: TRBJ2-5
size: -
DNA: TGTGCCAGCAGCGGAGGGACTAGCGGGAGAGAGACCCAGTACTTC
CDR3: CASSGGTSGRETQYF

D: -
V: TRBV12-5
J: TRBJ2-7
size: -
DNA: TGTGCTAGTAGTTTAGGCGGGGGCCCAGTTGAGGAGCAGTACTTC
CDR3: CASSLGGGPVEEQYF

D: -
V: TRBV27
J: TRBJ1-6
size: -
DNA: TGTGCCAGCAGTTTATCAGGGAGCTCCTATAATTCACCCCTCCACTTT
CDR3: CASSLSGSSYNSPLHF

D: -
V: TRBV5-1
J: TRBJ1-1
size: -
DNA: TGCGCCAGCAGCCCCAGAGATCCAGGGACTGAAGCTTTCTTT
CDR3: CASSPRDPGTEAFF

D: -
V: TRBV7-3
J: TRBJ2-7
size: -
DNA: TGTGCCAGCAGCTCCTTTCTCTACGAGCAGTACTTC
CDR3: CASSSFLYEQYF

D: -
V: TRBV4-3
J: TRBJ2-2
size: -
DNA: TGCGCCAGCAGCCAAGTCCTGAGGGAGGCCGGGGAGCTGTTTTTT
CDR3: CASSQVLREAGELFF

D: -
V: TRBV11-2
J: TRBJ1-3
size: -
DNA: TGTGCCAGCAGCGTGCGGGCCCAAGGCTCTGGAAACACCATATATTTT
CDR3: CASSVRAQGSGNTIYF

D: -
V: TRBV6-5
J: TRBJ1-5
size: -
DNA: TGTGCCAGCAGCCGTTGGGAGGATCAGCCCCAGCATTTT
CDR3: CASSRWEDQPQHF

D: TRBD1
V: TRBV29-1
J: TRBJ2-7
size: -
DNA: TGCAGCGTTGACGGGGCAGGGGGAACCTTCGAGCAGTACTTC
CDR3: CSVDGAGGTFEQYF

D: -
V: TRBV2
J: TRBJ1-2
size: -
DNA: TGTGCCAGCAGTCCACAGGGTCTTGTTAACTATGGCTACACCTTC
CDR3: CASSPQGLVNYGYTF

D: -
V: TRBV28
J: TRBJ2-2
size: -
DNA: TGTGCCAGCAGTTTGAATAGTCACACCGGGGAGCTGTTTTTT
CDR3: CASSLNSHTGELFF

D: TRBD1
V: TRBV19
J: TRBJ2-5
size: -
DNA: TGTGCCAGTAGTACTCTCCGGCAGGGGGCAGAGACCCAGTACTTC
CDR3: CASSTLRQGAETQYF

D: TRBD2
V: TRBV7-9
J: TRBJ2-1
size: few
DNA: TGTGCCAGCAGCCCCTTGACTAGCGGGAGGGCCTACAATGAGCAGTTCTTC
CDR3: CASSPLTSGRAYNEQFF

D: -
V: TRBV7-8
J: TRBJ1-4
size: -
DNA: TGTGCCAGCAGCTACCGACAATTTGAAAAACTGTTTTTT
CDR3: CASSYRQFEKLFF

D: -
V: TRBV4-1
J: TRBJ2-5
size: -
DNA: TGCGCCAGCAGCCAAGATCATCCTTGGGAGCGCCAAGAGACCCAGTACTTC
CDR3: CASSQDHPWERQETQYF

D: -
V: TRBV11-3
J: TRBJ2-4
size: -
DNA: TGTGCCAGCAGCTTATCAGTGGCGGACATTCAGTACTTC
CDR3: CASSLSVADIQYF

D: TRBD1
V: TRBV5-1
J: TRBJ1-2
size: -
DNA: TGCGCCAGCAGCTTGACAGGGGCCGCTGGCACTAACTATGGCTACACCTTC
CDR3: CASSLTGAAGTNYGYTF

D: -
V: TRBV10-3
J: TRBJ1-6
size: -
DNA: TGTGCCAGCAGAACAGGGATGAATTCACCCCTCCACTTT
CDR3: CASRTGMNSPLHF

D: TRBD2
V: TRBV4-1
J: TRBJ2-5
size: -
DNA: TGCGCCAGCAGCCAAGGGGGAGCGGGAGGGCCTGAGACCCAGTACTTC
CDR3: CASSQGGAGGPETQYF

D: -
V: TRBV5-4
J: TRBJ2-1
size: -
DNA: TGTGCCAGCAGCTTCGACAATGAGCAGTTCTTC
CDR3: CASSFDNEQFF

D: TRBD1
V: TRBV30
J: TRBJ1-4
size: -
DNA: TGTGCCTCAATCCCCGGGACAGGGCTACGGACAACTAATGAAAAACTGTTTTTT
CDR3: CASIPGTGLRTTNEKLFF

D: TRBD2
V: TRBV29-1
J: TRBJ2-7
size: -
DNA: TGCAGCGTTGAATCATTGTCTAGCGGGGACTCCTACGAGCAGTACTTC
CDR3: CSVESLSSGDSYEQYF

D: -
V: TRBV10-3
J: TRBJ2-1
size: once
DNA: TGTGCCATCAGTGAATCCAGGATCCCCTACAATGAGCAGTTCTTC
CDR3: CAISESRIPYNEQFF

D: -
V: TRBV18
J: TRBJ1-1
size: -
DNA: TGTGCCAGCTCACAAAACGGACAAATGAACACTGAAGCTTTCTTT
CDR3: CASSQNGQMNTEAFF

D: TRBD2
V: TRBV7-6
J: TRBJ2-1
size: -
DNA: TGTGCCAGCAGCTTAGTAGGGACTAGCGGGAGGAGCTCCTACAATGAGCAGTTCTTC
CDR3: CASSLVGTSGRSSYNEQFF

D: -
V: TRBV6-1
J: TRBJ1-4
size: -
DNA: TGTGCCAGCAGTGAAGACTTACGGACTCGTGATTTT
CDR3: CASSEDLRTRDF

D: -
V: TRBV6-5
J: TRBJ2-1
size: once
DNA: TGTGCCAGCAGTTACGGCCCCCCGGGTTACAATGAGCAGTTCTTC
CDR3: CASSYGPPGYNEQFF

D: -
V: TRBV30
J: TRBJ2-7
size: -
DNA: TGTGCCTGGAGTGAGGGACTTTCCTACGAGCAGTACTTC
CDR3: CAWSEGLSYEQYF

D: -
V: TRBV21-1
J: TRBJ2-7
size: -
DNA: TGTGCCAGCAGCAGAAGGGGGGGATCTCCCTACGAGCAGTACTTC
CDR3: CASSRRGGSPYEQYF

D: -
V: TRBV4-3
J: TRBJ1-2
size: -
DNA: TGCGCCAGCAGCCAAGAGTCGAGACCTTCTACTATCGGCTACACCTTC
CDR3: CASSQESRPSTIGYTF

D: -
V: TRBV5-1
J: TRBJ2-1
size: few
DNA: TGCGCCAGCAGCACGCCCGGGGGTCGCAATGAGCAGTTCTTC
CDR3: CASSTPGGRNEQFF

D: TRBD1
V: TRBV13
J: TRBJ1-1
size: -
DNA: TGTGCCAGCAGCCCACAGGGGAAAACTGAAGCTTTCTTT
CDR3: CASSPQGKTEAFF

D: TRBD1
V: TRBV6-6
J: TRBJ2-7
size: once
DNA: TGTGCCAGCAGTTACTTTGGGACAGGGACCTACGAGCAGTACTTC
CDR3: CASSYFGTGTYEQYF

D: TRBD1
V: TRBV15
J: TRBJ2-5
size: -
DNA: TGTGCCACCAGCAGAGAACAGGGGGAGACCCAGTACTTC
CDR3: CATSREQGETQYF

D: -
V: TRBV6-4
J: TRBJ1-2
size: -
DNA: TGTGCCAGCAGTTCGGTGGCAGGGACACAGACGGGGGGCTACACCTTC
CDR3: CASSSVAGTQTGGYTF

D: TRBD1
V: TRBV2
J: TRBJ1-5
size: few
DNA: TGTGCCAGCAGTGAAGCGCTTGGACAGGGAAATCAGCCCCAGCATTTT
CDR3: CASSEALGQGNQPQHF

D: TRBD1
V: TRBV4-3
J: TRBJ2-7
size: few
DNA: TGCGCTAGCAGCCATCGGACAGGGAGTGAGCAGTACTTC
CDR3: CASSHRTGSEQYF

D: -
V: TRBV19
J: TRBJ2-5
size: -
DNA: TGTGCCAGTAGGGAGACCGACCCTGGAATTGAGACCCAGTACTTC
CDR3: CASRETDPGIETQYF

D: -
V: TRBV7-2
J: TRBJ2-1
size: -
DNA: TGTGCCAGCAGCTTCGGGGTGGGCTCCTACAATGAGCAGTTCTTC
CDR3: CASSFGVGSYNEQFF

D: -
V: TRBV7-6
J: TRBJ2-2
size: -
DNA: TGTGCCAGCAGCCTGGCTAGCGAGGCCGGGGAGCTGTTTTTT
CDR3: CASSLASEAGELFF

D: -
V: TRBV28
J: TRBJ2-7
size: few
DNA: TGTGCCAGCAGTCTTCGGGTCCCCTACGAGCAGTACTTC
CDR3: CASSLRVPYEQYF

D: -
V: TRBV19
J: TRBJ1-1
size: -
DNA: TGTGCCAGTAGTATACCCCTCACTGATATAGCTTTCTTT
CDR3: CASSIPLTDIAFF

D: -
V: TRBV18
J: TRBJ2-7
size: -
DNA: TGTGCCAGCTCACATTTCGACAGGATTTACTACGAGCAGTACTTC
CDR3: CASSHFDRIYYEQYF

D: TRBD1
V: TRBV5-6
J: TRBJ2-5
size: once
DNA: TGTGCCAGCAGCTACCTGAGCTCAGGGGGTTACCAAGAGACCCAGTACTTC
CDR3: CASSYLSSGGYQETQYF

D: -
V: TRBV2
J: TRBJ1-2
size: -
DNA: TGTGCCACGGGGAGAGATGTTGGCTACACCTTC
CDR3: CATGRDVGYTF

D: -
V: TRBV27
J: TRBJ1-1
size: -
DNA: TGTGCCAGCAGTTCAAGCGTAACAAGATCCATGAACACTGAAGCTTTCTTT
CDR3: CASSSSVTRSMNTEAFF

D: -
V: TRBV7-9
J: TRBJ2-2
size: -
DNA: TGTGCCAGCAGCCCACCAGCAGGTGGGAGTGTCCCCGGGGAGCTGTTTTTT
CDR3: CASSPPAGGSVPGELFF

D: -
V: TRBV7-2
J: TRBJ1-1
size: -
DNA: TGTGCCAGCAGCTTAAGTCTCGACAAGGCCGCAACTGAAGCTTTCTTT
CDR3: CASSLSLDKAATEAFF

D: -
V: TRBV19
J: TRBJ1-1
size: -
DNA: TGTGCCAGTAGTATAGCAGGCTCTAACACTGAAGCTTTCTTT
CDR3: CASSIAGSNTEAFF